This TCR beta chain was sequenced in a study of beta chain features in type 1 diabetes. Study findings and constraints: A moderate, significant TCRB CDR3 shortening appeared in type 1 diabetes across four CD4+ subsets. The VDJ junctions of type 1 diabetes patients carried fewer insertions and more deletions.

With regard to this clone: Its antigen is not identified.

Of the isolated RNA, all was reverse transcribed, and so the sequenced material was expressed TCRB transcripts. TCRdb keeps only in-frame clones here, not all; method: immunoSEQ multiplex PCR. The sample holds about 150,000 clones; over 8.5% are singletons and the top ten take around 2%. What was sequenced was central memory CD4+ T cells from blood. The source of this sequence is a man aged 18 to 30 in good health.

The CDR3 here is CAWSFEGSSYNEQFF. The CDR3 DNA follows: TGTGCCTGGAGTTTCGAGGGGAGCTCCTACAATGAGCAGTTCTTC. The chain has TRBV30 and TRBJ2-1; D possibly matches TRBD1 or TRBD2 (5 bases each). V gave up 2 bases and J gave up 0 bases, with 11 bases separating them. There are 15 residues in the CDR3. Germline values: CDR1 GTSNPN, CDR2 SVGIG (reference sequence).